These 21 T cell receptor beta chains share one sample of origin, sequenced in a study of human T cells and chemical hapten exposure. From the RACE reads, TCRdb called clonotypes with MiXCR, one entry per CDR3 protein. The sample has tens of thousands of distinct CDR3 sequences, 8.5% seen once. The time point: patch test 2, 6 weeks after DPC sensitization. Described treatment: therapeutic diphenylcyclopropenone sensitization with weekly scalp DPC. This material consisted of whole blood, taken in connection with sensitization to the hapten diphenylcyclopropenone (DPC). The receptors stem from a woman aged 45-60 years with alopecia areata. Some clones in this sample may be carry-over from other donors' samples.

This clonotype was detected ten times or more. The chain combines TRBV20-1 with TRBJ2-7; D unresolved. Germline lookup yields CDR1 DFQATT and CDR2 SNEGSKA (reference sequence). The CDR3 is 14 amino acids. With 1 base removed from V and 0 bases from J, the gap between germline ends came to 10 bases. The CDR3 DNA reads as TGCAGTGCTAGAGCAGGAGCAGGCTCCTACGAGCAGTACTTC. This sequence encodes CSARAGAGSYEQYF.

J is TRBJ2-5 and V is TRBV7-2; no reliable D call. Germline CDR1 is SGHTA and CDR2 is FQGNSA. This CDR3 is 11 amino acids long. Trimming took off 5 bases at V and 5 bases at J, with 6 bases between the two ends. The CDR3 DNA reads TGTGCCAGCAGCCCCTCGGAGACCCAGTACTTC. Translation gives CASSPSETQYF.

The chain combines TRBV3-1 with TRBJ2-7, with 7 positions matching TRBD1. J lost 7 bases, V lost 6 bases, and 15 bases had no gene match. Per germline, CDR1 LGHDT and CDR2 YNNKEL (reference sequence). The CDR3 contains 15 residues. This chain's CDR3 is CASSTRSRGQGEQYF. The CDR3 DNA follows: TGTGCCAGCAGTACACGGTCGAGGGGGCAGGGAGAGCAGTACTTC.

This chain's CDR3 is CASRSTGRVGETQYF. The CDR3 DNA reads TGTGCCAGCCGTTCAACAGGGAGAGTCGGAGAGACCCAGTACTTC. The V gene is TRBV6-6, the J gene TRBJ2-5, with D maybe TRBD1 (6 bases). The V gene's germline CDR1 is MNHNY and CDR2 SVGAGI (reference sequence). The CDR3 loop spans 15 amino acids. V lost 8 bases and J 4 bases, leaving 20 bases between the germline ends.

This clonotype was seen repeatedly, ten times or more. The rearrangement uses TRBV9 and TRBJ1-1; D is undetermined. There are 14 residues in the CDR3. Trimming shortened V by 0 bases and J by 4 bases, and 10 bases separated the two germline ends. The germline V gene has CDR1 SGDLS and CDR2 YYNGEE. The CDR3 protein is CASSVGPEGTEAFF. For the CDR3, the DNA is TGTGCCAGCAGCGTAGGCCCAGAAGGCACTGAAGCTTTCTTT.

In its sample, this clonotype was seen a few times. The chain joins TRBV7-2 to TRBJ2-7; unclear D gene. Trimming shortened V by 8 bases and J by 1 base, and 15 bases separated the two germline ends. There are 14 residues in the CDR3. The germline V gene has CDR1 SGHTA and CDR2 FQGNSA. The CDR3 sequence is CASGRKGFSYEQYF. CDR3 DNA sequence: TGTGCCAGCGGCCGGAAAGGCTTTTCCTACGAGCAGTACTTC.

This clonotype was picked up many times. This chain uses TRBV27 with TRBJ2-4; D remains ambiguous. The CDR3 spans 15 residues. Deletions cut 3 bases from V and 0 bases from J, with 9 bases between. Germline CDR1 reads MNHEY; CDR2 reads SMNVEV (reference sequence). As DNA, the CDR3 is TGTGCCAGCAGTTTGTCGATCTTAGCCAAAAACATTCAGTACTTC. Amino acid sequence: CASSLSILAKNIQYF.

This clonotype was seen more than once but under ten times. The CDR3 DNA reads as TGTGCCAGCAGCTTTAGCCCTAGCGGCTACAATGAGCAGTTCTTC. It encodes CASSFSPSGYNEQFF. The chain couples TRBV7-2 to TRBJ2-1, with 7 bases aligning to TRBD2. After removal of 3 bases from V and 3 bases from J, the junction contained 5 bases not matched to a gene. Germline-derived CDR1 and CDR2 are SGHTA and FQGNSA. The CDR3 has 15 amino acids.

This clonotype has just a few counts. This chain uses TRBV6-2 or TRBV6-3 with TRBJ2-7; D possibly corresponds to TRBD2 (5 bases). V was shortened by 7 bases and J by 0 bases, with 13 bases between the two germline ends. This CDR3 comprises 14 residues. Germline V gene data show CDR1 as MNHEY and CDR2 as SVGEGT. This CDR3 reads CASKHSSGSYEQYF. The CDR3 coding sequence is TGTGCCAGCAAGCACAGCAGCGGCTCCTACGAGCAGTACTTC.

This clonotype occurred many times. V usage is TRBV7-9 and J usage is TRBJ1-6; D call uncertain. V was clipped by 5 bases and J by 7 bases, with 12 bases between them. Germline V lookup: CDR1 SEHNR, CDR2 FQNEAQ (reference sequence). This CDR3 spans 14 amino acids. The CDR3 bases are TGTGCCAGCAGCCTCCAGGACGGGAATTCACCCCTCCACTTT. It encodes CASSLQDGNSPLHF.

CDR3 bases: TGTGCCAGCGCGGGGACTAGCAGGACAGCTGGGGCCAACGTCCTGACTTTC. Amino acids: CASAGTSRTAGANVLTF. The chain recombines TRBV28 with TRBJ2-6, with 9 nucleotides matching TRBD2. After removal of 8 bases from V and 2 bases from J, the junction contained 10 bases not matched to a gene. The CDR3 contains 17 residues. Germline assignment: CDR1 MDHEN and CDR2 SYDVKM.

The gene calls are TRBV29-1 and TRBJ1-5, with a tentative D call TRBD1 (5 bases). V was clipped by 7 bases and J by 2 bases, with 12 bases between them. The CDR3 is made up of 13 amino acids. Germline V gene sequence: CDR1 SQVTM, CDR2 ANQGSEA. CDR3 bases: TGCAGCGCCTGGACGGGGGGCAATCAGCCCCAGCATTTT. Translated: CSAWTGGNQPQHF.

This clonotype was seen at least ten times. The rearrangement joins TRBV29-1 to TRBJ2-7; D is undetermined. This CDR3 is built from 12 residues. V lost 0 bases and J lost 7, with 10 bases in between. The germline V gene has CDR1 SQVTM and CDR2 ANQGSEA. The CDR3 here is CSVEDSRQEQYF. CDR3 coding DNA: TGCAGCGTTGAAGATTCTAGACAAGAGCAGTACTTC.

This sequence joins TRBV5-4 and TRBJ2-2; no firm D call. Germline assignment: CDR1 SGHNT and CDR2 YYREEE (reference sequence). The CDR3 runs to 13 residues. With 5 bases removed from V and 4 bases from J, the gap between germline ends came to 9 bases. The CDR3 nucleotides are TGTGCCAGCAGTTATGGTGGCACCGGGGAGCTGTTTTTT. This sequence encodes CASSYGGTGELFF.

The chain couples TRBV3-1 to TRBJ2-1; TRBD2 matches at 8 bases. J lost 7 bases, V lost 4 bases, and 9 bases had no gene match. The V gene's germline CDR1 is LGHDT and CDR2 YNNKEL (reference sequence). CDR3 length equals 15 residues. The CDR3 nucleotides read TGTGCCAGCAGCCTCGGGACTAGACGTTCTAATGAGCAGTTCTTC. This sequence encodes CASSLGTRRSNEQFF.

This clonotype was observed many times. The CDR3 DNA sequence: TGTGCCAGCAGTGCCCAGCGGGGGGCTGAAGCTTTCTTT. Encoded protein: CASSAQRGAEAFF. The chain carries TRBV6-1 and TRBJ1-1; maybe TRBD1 (5 bases). Germline CDR1 is MNHNS and CDR2 is SASEGT. Between the trimmed V and J ends, which lost 4 bases and 6 bases, there was a span of 12 bases. CDR3 length equals 13 residues.

This clonotype was counted many times. The rearrangement links TRBV7-9 to TRBJ2-6, with D hard to call. Trimming cost V 5 bases and J 0 bases, with 5 bases left between them. Germline CDR1 and CDR2: SEHNR and FQNEAQ (reference sequence). This CDR3 region has 14 residues. CDR3 in amino acids: CASSPGSGANVLTF. The CDR3 DNA sequence: TGTGCCAGCAGCCCGGGCTCTGGGGCCAACGTCCTGACTTTC.

The chain carries TRBV20-1 and TRBJ2-7; D is perhaps TRBD1 (6 bases). Trimming shortened V by 3 bases and J by 6 bases, and 12 bases separated the two germline ends. The CDR3 has 12 residues. The germline gives CDR1 DFQATT, CDR2 SNEGSKA (reference sequence). CDR3 coding DNA: TGCAGTGCTAGGACAGGTTCGTCCGAGCAGTACTTC. This codes for CSARTGSSEQYF.

The CDR3 sequence is CAWSPPQGGNEQYF. The DNA of the CDR3 is TGTGCCTGGAGTCCCCCCCAAGGAGGGAACGAGCAGTACTTC. The chain combines TRBV30 with TRBJ2-7; TRBD2 might be the D (6 bases). CDR1 and CDR2 (germline): GTSNPN, SVGIG (reference sequence). This CDR3 is built from 14 residues. V dropped 2 bases and J dropped 5 bases, with 16 bases sitting between them.

The sample holds many counts of this clonotype. In DNA form, the CDR3 reads TGTGCCAGCTCACCACTGAACGGTCACTCTGGAAACACCATATATTTT. This encodes CASSPLNGHSGNTIYF. The rearrangement links TRBV18 to TRBJ1-3; D gene unclear. V lost 1 base, J lost 0 bases, and 10 bases lay in between. The CDR3 spans 16 residues. Germline-derived CDR1 and CDR2 are KGHSH and LQKENI.

The rearrangement joins TRBV7-9 to TRBJ1-5; D possibly corresponds to TRBD1 (6 bases). Germline V gene data show CDR1 as SEHNR and CDR2 as FQNEAQ (reference sequence). The CDR3 has 13 residues. The V end lost 0 bases, the J end lost 9 bases, and 9 bases lay between the germline ends. CDR3 amino acids: CASSLAGARPQHF. CDR3 nucleotide sequence: TGTGCCAGCAGCTTAGCGGGGGCGAGGCCCCAGCATTTT.